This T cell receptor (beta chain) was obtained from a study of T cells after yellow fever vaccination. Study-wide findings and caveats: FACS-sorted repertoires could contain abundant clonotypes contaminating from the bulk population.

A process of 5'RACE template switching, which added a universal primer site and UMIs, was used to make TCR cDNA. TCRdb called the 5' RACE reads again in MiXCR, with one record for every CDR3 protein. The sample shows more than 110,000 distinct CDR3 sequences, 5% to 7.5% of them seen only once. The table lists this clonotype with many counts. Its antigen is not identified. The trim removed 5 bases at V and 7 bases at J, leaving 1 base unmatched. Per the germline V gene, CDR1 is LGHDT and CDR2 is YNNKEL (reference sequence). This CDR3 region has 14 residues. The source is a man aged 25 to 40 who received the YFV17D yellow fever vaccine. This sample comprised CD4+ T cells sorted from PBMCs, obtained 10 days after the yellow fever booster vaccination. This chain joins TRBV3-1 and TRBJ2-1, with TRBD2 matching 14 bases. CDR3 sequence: CASSWTSGRNEQFF. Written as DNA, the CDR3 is TGTGCCAGCAGCTGGACTAGCGGGAGGAATGAGCAGTTCTTC.